This entry lists 26 T cell receptor beta chains sequenced from one sample in a study of T cells in localized non-small cell lung cancer. Data came from immunoSEQ multiplex PCR; TCRdb stores just in-frame clones and leaves some out. The table records 20,000 to 25,000 clones, over 70% of them present only once. The starting material was PBMCs, obtained before any cancer treatment. These TCRs come from a man between 35 and 75 years old with stage II squamous cell lung carcinoma.

This rearrangement joins TRBV6-1 to TRBJ2-7; D might be TRBD1 or TRBD2, each matching 5 bases. The CDR3 is 10 amino acids. V lost 10 bases and J 11 bases, leaving 15 bases between the germline ends. The V gene's germline CDR1 is MNHNS and CDR2 SASEGT. The CDR3 sequence: CATSRDAKYF. CDR3 bases: TGTGCCACCTCAAGGGACGCCAAGTACTTC.

The chain has TRBV10-3 and TRBJ2-7; D call uncertain. V gave up 3 bases and J gave up 6 bases, with 9 bases separating them. CDR1 and CDR2 from the germline V gene are ENHRY and SYGVKD. The CDR3 loop spans 12 amino acids. CDR3 in amino acids: CAISDVTGEQYF. The CDR3 DNA follows: TGTGCCATCAGTGACGTGACTGGCGAGCAGTACTTC.

This clone was recorded only once. The genes are TRBV4-2 and TRBJ1-2; 7 positions agree with TRBD1. V was pared by 0 bases and J by 3 bases, with 4 bases of the junction left unmatched. Per the germline V gene, CDR1 is LGHNA and CDR2 is YNFKEQ. This CDR3 contains 15 residues. The DNA for the CDR3 is TGTGCCAGCAGCCAAGAAGACAGGGTAGACTATGGCTACACCTTC. It translates to CASSQEDRVDYGYTF.

This clone is a singleton in its sample. The chain links TRBV6-6 to TRBJ1-2; D uncertain. The V end was cut by 6 bases, the J end by 4 bases, with 18 bases between. Germline V CDR1 and CDR2: MNHNY, SVGAGI (reference sequence). This CDR3 region has 15 residues. Here the CDR3 reads CASSLPPPTGYGYTF. CDR3 DNA: TGTGCCAGCAGCCTACCCCCCCCGACGGGCTATGGCTACACCTTC.

The chain uses TRBV30 and TRBJ2-1; 11 bases are a match to TRBD2. Germline V gives CDR1 GTSNPN, CDR2 SVGIG (reference sequence). The CDR3 has 13 amino acids. The V gene end was trimmed by 7 bases and the J gene end by 10 bases; junction bases not matched to a gene: 9. The CDR3 nucleotides read TGTGCCTTCGGCGGACTAGCGGGCCGGGAGCAGTTCTTC. Translating gives CAFGGLAGREQFF.

The chain links TRBV9 to TRBJ2-3, with 10 bases lining up with TRBD2. Germline V gives CDR1 SGDLS, CDR2 YYNGEE. This CDR3 spans 17 amino acids. The junction had 8 bases not matched to a gene; V was cut back by 0 bases and J by 4 bases. CDR3 in amino acids: CASSVETQREGPDTQYF. The CDR3 bases are TGTGCCAGCAGCGTAGAGACCCAGCGGGAGGGCCCAGATACGCAGTATTTT. Full variable domain (rest looked up from reference TRBV9 and TRBJ2-3): DSGVTQTPKHLITATGQRVTLRCSPRSGDLSVYWYQQSLDQGLQFLIQYYNGEERAKGNILERFSAQQFPDLHSELNLSSLELGDSALYFCASSVETQREGPDTQYFGPGTRLTVL.

The sample holds one count of this clone. The chain is built from TRBV9 and TRBJ1-3; D gene unclear. The CDR3 runs 15 residues. The V gene's germline CDR1 is SGDLS and CDR2 YYNGEE. Trimming stripped 4 bases from V and 1 base from J, with 12 bases between. CDR3 in DNA: TGTGCCAGCAGCCCGCGGGCAGCTTCTGGAAACACCATATATTTT. Translating it yields CASSPRAASGNTIYF.

This rearrangement joins TRBV7-9 to TRBJ2-3, with 9 nucleotides matching TRBD2. The V segment lost 0 bases and the J segment 2 bases; nucleotides outside the gene matches: 3. From germline, CDR1 is SEHNR and CDR2 FQNEAQ (reference sequence). This CDR3 contains 16 residues. The CDR3 sequence: CASSLAASGNTDTQYF. Written as DNA, the CDR3 is TGTGCCAGCAGCTTAGCGGCTAGCGGGAACACAGATACGCAGTATTTT.

This clone has a single count. The chain is built from TRBV7-6 and TRBJ1-6, with 10 bases aligning to TRBD1. V was pared by 5 bases and J by 6 bases, with 7 bases of the junction left unmatched. CDR3 length: 16 residues. Germline CDR1 reads SGHVS; CDR2 reads FNYEAQ. CDR3 residues: CASSPGTGAGNSPLHF. CDR3 sequence (DNA): TGTGCCAGCAGCCCAGGGACAGGGGCGGGTAATTCACCCCTCCACTTT.

This chain joins TRBV30 and TRBJ2-7; a possible D gene is TRBD2 (5 bases). Germline CDR1 is GTSNPN and CDR2 is SVGIG (reference sequence). The CDR3 spans 13 residues. CDR3 in amino acids: CATETWEPNEQYF. The CDR3 bases are TGTGCAACGGAGACGTGGGAGCCCAACGAGCAGTACTTC.

V and J are TRBV28 and TRBJ2-3; 10 bases are shared with TRBD2. The CDR3 spans 15 residues. Germline-derived CDR1 and CDR2 are MDHEN and SYDVKM. With 5 bases clipped from V and 6 bases from J, the junction kept 8 bases outside the gene matches. The CDR3 nucleotides read TGTGCCAGCAGTAGGACTAGCGGTCCGGGGGATACGCAGTATTTT. Translation gives CASSRTSGPGDTQYF.

The rearrangement links TRBV10-2 to TRBJ1-1, with 9 bases identical to TRBD1. In germline, CDR1 is WSHSY, CDR2 SAAADI. Losses at the gene ends were 7 bases for V and 5 bases for J; bases not matched to a gene: 11. This CDR3 has 15 amino acids. The CDR3 reads CASNRPGTGLTEAFF. CDR3 DNA: TGCGCCAGCAATCGGCCCGGGACAGGGTTGACTGAAGCTTTCTTT.

This chain links TRBV5-4 with TRBJ1-1, with TRBD1 as a possible D gene (6 bases). V lost 3 bases, J lost 2 bases, and 17 bases lay in between. Germline values: CDR1 SGHNT, CDR2 YYREEE (reference sequence). CDR3 length equals 16 residues. The CDR3 is CASSSPGAVTNTEAFF. The CDR3 region has the DNA TGTGCCAGCAGCTCGCCGGGGGCAGTGACTAACACTGAAGCTTTCTTT.

This clone appeared once. The rearrangement uses TRBV7-2 and TRBJ1-1; TRBD1 is a possible D gene (6 bases). This CDR3 spans 17 amino acids. The V end was cut by 5 bases, the J end by 5 bases, with 24 bases between. CDR1 is SGHTA, CDR2 FQGNSA, per germline. The CDR3 DNA is TGTGCCAGCAGCCCCCCCGCAGGGCGAAGGGGGATAACTGAAGCTTTCTTT. Protein product: CASSPPAGRRGITEAFF.

The chain combines TRBV30 with TRBJ2-7; maybe TRBD1 (5 bases). CDR3 length: 12 amino acids. Trimming cost V 2 bases and J 2 bases, with 7 bases left between them. Per germline, CDR1 GTSNPN and CDR2 SVGIG (reference sequence). The CDR3 region is CAWSTGTYEQYF. The CDR3 DNA is TGTGCCTGGAGTACAGGAACCTACGAGCAGTACTTC.

This clone has a handful of counts. This CDR3 is CASSLQGPEFGYTF. The DNA of the CDR3 is TGTGCCAGCAGCTTGCAGGGGCCAGAGTTTGGCTACACCTTC. This rearrangement joins TRBV5-4 to TRBJ1-2, with a possible D match to TRBD1 (6 bases). The CDR3 contains 14 residues. V was pared by 1 base and J by 7 bases, with 14 bases between. Germline CDR1 is SGHNT and CDR2 is YYREEE (reference sequence).

This rearrangement joins TRBV19 to TRBJ2-3; D ambiguous. This CDR3 spans 15 amino acids. The V end lost 5 bases, the J end lost 0 bases, and 12 bases lay between the germline ends. Germline-derived CDR1 and CDR2 are LNHDA and SQIVND (reference sequence). The CDR3 reads CASSLSRVSTDTQYF. DNA of the CDR3: TGTGCCAGTAGTCTATCCCGAGTTAGCACAGATACGCAGTATTTT.

The V gene is TRBV7-9, the J gene TRBJ2-1; 8 bases are shared with TRBD1. This CDR3 spans 16 amino acids. Germline assignment: CDR1 SEHNR and CDR2 FQNEAQ (reference sequence). J was trimmed by 6 bases and V by 5 bases; bases with no gene match: 12. The DNA for the CDR3 is TGTGCCAGCAGCCGGTCCCCAAGTACAGGGGGCAATGAGCAGTTCTTC. Translating gives CASSRSPSTGGNEQFF.

The rearrangement uses TRBV6-1 and TRBJ1-5; 7 bases fit TRBD1. V was pared by 4 bases and J by 4 bases, with 7 bases of the junction left unmatched. The CDR3 contains 15 residues. Germline V gene lookup returns CDR1 MNHNS and CDR2 SASEGT. DNA for the CDR3: TGTGCCAGCAGTGGGGGACAGTTTACGAATCAGCCCCAGCATTTT. Its translation: CASSGGQFTNQPQHF.

This clone was seen once. The chain carries TRBV10-2 and TRBJ2-6; TRBD2 aligns across 7 bases. CDR3 length equals 15 residues. CDR1 is WSHSY and CDR2 is SAAADI in the germline V gene. V lost 7 bases, J lost 3 bases, and 6 bases stayed unmatched. The CDR3 DNA reads TGCGCCAGCACCCTGGGGGGGTTTGGGGCCAACGTCCTGACTTTC. Amino acid sequence: CASTLGGFGANVLTF.

This clone appeared a few times. This chain links TRBV19 with TRBJ2-7, with 8 bases lining up with TRBD1. The germline gives CDR1 LNHDA, CDR2 SQIVND (reference sequence). V dropped 4 bases and J dropped 0; count of bases not matched to a gene: 2. The CDR3 is made up of 14 amino acids. CDR3 sequence (DNA): TGTGCCAGTAGTACAGGGGGCTACTCCTACGAGCAGTACTTC. The encoded protein is CASSTGGYSYEQYF. Using reference TRBV19 and TRBJ2-7 for the parts outside the CDR3, the full variable domain is DGGITQSPKYLFRKEGQNVTLSCEQNLNHDAMYWYRQDPGQGLRLIYYSQIVNDFQKGDIAEGYSVSREKKESFPLTVTSAQKNPTAFYLCASSTGGYSYEQYFGPGTRLTVT.

The chain has TRBV11-2 and TRBJ1-2, with 7 bases matching TRBD1. The CDR3 consists of 14 residues. J lost 5 bases, V lost 4 bases, and 7 bases had no gene match. Germline CDR1 reads SGHAT; CDR2 reads FQNNGV. The CDR3 DNA follows: TGTGCCAGCAGCTCCACAGGGGTAGAATATGGCTACACCTTC. Its translation is CASSSTGVEYGYTF.

This chain uses TRBV5-5 with TRBJ2-2; TRBD2 matches 13 bases. This CDR3 has 16 residues. CDR1 is SGHKS and CDR2 is YYEKEE in the germline V gene (reference sequence). With 4 bases clipped from V and 4 bases from J, the junction kept 4 bases outside the gene matches. In DNA, the CDR3 is TGTGCCAGCAGCGGACGACTAGCGGGAGGCACCGGGGAGCTGTTTTTT. It translates to CASSGRLAGGTGELFF. The variable domain in full, completed from reference TRBV5-5 and TRBJ2-2, reads DAGVTQSPTHLIKTRGQQVTLRCSPISGHKSVSWYQQVLGQGPQFIFQYYEKEERGRGNFPDRFSARQFPNYSSELNVNALLLGDSALYLCASSGRLAGGTGELFFGEGSRLTVL.

This sequence joins TRBV10-1 and TRBJ1-1; TRBD1 agrees at 7 bases. CDR3 length equals 14 residues. The V segment lost 6 bases and the J segment 4 bases; nucleotides outside the gene matches: 8. CDR1 is WNHNN and CDR2 is SYGVQD in the germline V gene (reference sequence). CDR3 residues: CASSPTGEGTEAFF. The CDR3 bases are TGCGCCAGCAGCCCAACAGGGGAGGGCACTGAAGCTTTCTTT.

This chain connects TRBV7-9 to TRBJ1-2, with unresolved D. V was trimmed by 2 bases and J by 8 bases, leaving 12 bases between them. The germline V gene encodes CDR1 SEHNR and CDR2 FQNEAQ (reference sequence). The CDR3 sequence is 13 residues long. In DNA form, the CDR3 reads TGTGCCAGCAGCTTATCAGCAAAGCGCGGCTACACCTTC. This codes for CASSLSAKRGYTF.

V is TRBV18 and J is TRBJ1-1; D not resolved. Germline lookup yields CDR1 KGHSH and CDR2 LQKENI. The CDR3 extends over 14 amino acids. V shed 3 bases and J shed 3 bases, with 11 bases lying between them. The CDR3 coding sequence is TGTGCCAGCTCACCCTACTTGACTGACACTGAAGCTTTCTTT. The encoded protein is CASSPYLTDTEAFF.